This T cell receptor (beta chain) is drawn from a study of PD-1 blockade in mismatch repair-deficient tumors. Study overall: Patients had approximately 13 mismatch repair-deficient cancer types, all previously treated and progressing. General study findings and limits: Tumor-resident clones, often undetectable pretreatment in blood, expanded then contracted after pembrolizumab.

Every patient had mismatch repair deficiency by PCR or immunohistochemistry. TCR sequencing covered a few patients who responded to pembrolizumab. Libraries were prepared by immunoSEQ multiplex PCR; TCRdb keeps only in-frame clonotypes and omits some of them. The data show roughly 120,000 clones, with roughly 90% seen just once and roughly 12% held by the top ten. Trimming left V 4 bases short and J 0 bases short, with 14 bases between. The CDR3 loop spans 15 amino acids. Per the germline V gene, CDR1 is SGDLS and CDR2 is YYNGEE. Points on this clone: Its cognate antigen is unknown.

Specimen: peripheral blood, collected just under 74 weeks after starting pembrolizumab. The receptor was isolated from an adult with mismatch repair-deficient cancer. V usage is TRBV9 and J usage is TRBJ2-7; weak D call: TRBD2 (6 bases). The DNA of the CDR3 is TGTGCCAGCAGCCCAGGACCTAGCGTCTCCTACGAGCAGTACTTC. It specifies CASSPGPSVSYEQYF.